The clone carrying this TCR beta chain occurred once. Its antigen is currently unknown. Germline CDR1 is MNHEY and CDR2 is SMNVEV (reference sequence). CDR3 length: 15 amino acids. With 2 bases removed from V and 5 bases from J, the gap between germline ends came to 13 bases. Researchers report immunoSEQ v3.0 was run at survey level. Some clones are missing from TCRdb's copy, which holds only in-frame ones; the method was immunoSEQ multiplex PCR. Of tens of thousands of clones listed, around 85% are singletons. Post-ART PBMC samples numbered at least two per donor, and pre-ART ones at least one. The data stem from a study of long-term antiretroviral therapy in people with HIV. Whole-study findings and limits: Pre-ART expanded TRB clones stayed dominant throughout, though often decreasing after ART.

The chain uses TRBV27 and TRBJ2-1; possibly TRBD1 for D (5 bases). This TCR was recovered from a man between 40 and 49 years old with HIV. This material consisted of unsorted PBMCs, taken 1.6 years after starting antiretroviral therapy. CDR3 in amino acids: CASSLIDSFDNEQFF. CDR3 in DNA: TGTGCCAGCAGTTTAATTGACAGCTTTGACAATGAGCAGTTCTTC.